This T cell receptor (beta chain) was documented in a study of OX40 agonist ivuxolimab in advanced cancers. The CDR3 has 14 residues. The germline V and J ends were trimmed by 7 bases and 1 base, with 11 bases remaining between them. Germline assignment: CDR1 ENHRY and CDR2 SYGVKD. The table came from immunoSEQ multiplex PCR; TCRdb's copy has only in-frame clones and leaves some out. The repertoire includes 50,000 or so clones, over 80% of them detected once, and approximately 13% sits in the top ten. J is TRBJ1-3 and V is TRBV10-3; no clear D gene. This sequence originates from an adult with an advanced solid tumor such as melanoma, head and neck, liver or kidney cancer. The sample consisted of CD4+ or CD8+ T cells sorted from blood, taken in a trial of the OX40 agonist ivuxolimab. CDR3 DNA: TGTGCCATCATGAATAGGGAGTCTGGAAACACCATATATTTT. As protein: CAIMNRESGNTIYF.